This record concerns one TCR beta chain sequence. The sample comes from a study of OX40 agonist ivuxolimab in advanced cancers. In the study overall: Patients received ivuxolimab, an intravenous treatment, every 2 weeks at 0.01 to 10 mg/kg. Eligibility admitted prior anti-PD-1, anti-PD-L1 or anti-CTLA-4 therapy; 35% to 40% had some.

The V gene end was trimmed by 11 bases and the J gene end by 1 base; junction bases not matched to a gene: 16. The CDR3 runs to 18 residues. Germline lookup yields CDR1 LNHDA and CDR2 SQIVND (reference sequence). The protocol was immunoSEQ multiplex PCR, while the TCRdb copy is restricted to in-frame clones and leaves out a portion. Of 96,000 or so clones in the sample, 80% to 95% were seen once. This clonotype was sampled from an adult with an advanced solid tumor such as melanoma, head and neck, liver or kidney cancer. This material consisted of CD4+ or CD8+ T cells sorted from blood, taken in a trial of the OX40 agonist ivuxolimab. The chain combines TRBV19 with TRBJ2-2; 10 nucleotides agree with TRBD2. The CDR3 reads CASMWTSGLGGNTGELFF. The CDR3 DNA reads TGTGCCTCGATGTGGACTAGCGGACTGGGGGGGAACACCGGGGAGCTGTTTTTT.